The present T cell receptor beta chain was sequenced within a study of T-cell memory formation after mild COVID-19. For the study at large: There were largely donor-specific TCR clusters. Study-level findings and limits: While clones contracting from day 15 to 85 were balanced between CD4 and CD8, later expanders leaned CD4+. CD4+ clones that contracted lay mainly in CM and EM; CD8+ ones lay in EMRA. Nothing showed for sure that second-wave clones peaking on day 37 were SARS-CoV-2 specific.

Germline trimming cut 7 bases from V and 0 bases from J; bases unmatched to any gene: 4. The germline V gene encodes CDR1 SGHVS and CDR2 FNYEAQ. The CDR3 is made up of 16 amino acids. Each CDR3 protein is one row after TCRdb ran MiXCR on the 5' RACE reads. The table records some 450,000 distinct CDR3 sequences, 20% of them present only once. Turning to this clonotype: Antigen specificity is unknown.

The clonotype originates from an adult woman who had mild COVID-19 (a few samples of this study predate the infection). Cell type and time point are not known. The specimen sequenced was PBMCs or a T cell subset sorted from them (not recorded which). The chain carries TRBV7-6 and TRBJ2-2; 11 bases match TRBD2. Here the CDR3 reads CASTMTSGANTGELFF. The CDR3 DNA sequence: TGTGCCAGCACCATGACTAGCGGGGCGAACACCGGGGAGCTGTTTTTT.